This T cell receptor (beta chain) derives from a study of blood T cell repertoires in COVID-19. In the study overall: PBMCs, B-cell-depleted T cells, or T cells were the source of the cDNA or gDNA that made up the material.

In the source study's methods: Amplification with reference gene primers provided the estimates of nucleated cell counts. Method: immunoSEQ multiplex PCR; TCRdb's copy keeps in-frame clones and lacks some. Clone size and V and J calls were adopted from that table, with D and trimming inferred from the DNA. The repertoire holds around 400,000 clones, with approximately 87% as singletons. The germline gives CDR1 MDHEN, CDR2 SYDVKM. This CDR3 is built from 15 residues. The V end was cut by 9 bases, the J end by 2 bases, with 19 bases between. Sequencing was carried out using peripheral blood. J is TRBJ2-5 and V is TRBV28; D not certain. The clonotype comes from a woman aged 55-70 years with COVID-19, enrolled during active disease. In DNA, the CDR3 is TGTGCCAGGGTTTCCACGGGTTCGATTCAAGAGACCCAGTACTTC. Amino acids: CARVSTGSIQETQYF.